These T cell receptor beta chains were read from a single sample in a study of molecular identifiers for immune sequencing clone quantification. TCRdb re-called the PCR reads with MiXCR, one entry per CDR3 protein. The sample has tens of thousands of distinct CDR3 sequences, 15% to 20% seen once. The sequencing sample was made of naive CD8+ T cells from blood, with Jurkat cell RNA spiked in. The receptors here all came from a human donor in good health. Some libraries in this study had Jurkat cell RNA spiked in. Each CDR3 is given with its conserved first and last residue. D genes are given only for firm matches. Clone size, where shown, is once, few, many, or a class for clones that have expanded.

J gene	clone size	D gene	V gene	CDR3 protein	CDR3 DNA
TRBJ2-3	many	TRBD2	TRBV7-9	CASSFFPDLGLVPPDTQYF	TGTGCCAGCAGCTTTTTCCCAGACTTGGGACTAGTGCCTCCAGATACGCAGTATTTT
TRBJ2-3	many	-	TRBV9	CASSVDGTDTQYF	TGTGCCAGCAGCGTAGACGGCACAGATACGCAGTATTTT
TRBJ1-5	few	-	TRBV4-3	CASSQDRGMNQPQHF	TGCGCCAGCAGCCAAGATCGAGGGATGAATCAGCCCCAGCATTTT
TRBJ2-5	many	-	TRBV12-3/TRBV12-4	CASSLATGTGTQYF	TGTGCCAGCAGTTTAGCTACAGGGACGGGGACCCAGTACTTC
TRBJ2-1	medium-sized	TRBD1	TRBV4-1	CASAGTGGNEQFF	TGCGCCAGTGCAGGGACAGGGGGCAATGAGCAGTTCTTC
TRBJ2-7	many	TRBD1	TRBV5-6	CASSLGSPGTGNYEQYF	TGTGCCAGCAGCTTGGGTTCTCCTGGGACAGGGAACTACGAGCAGTACTTC
TRBJ2-7	medium-sized	-	TRBV6-2/TRBV6-3	CASSGSGYEQYF	TGTGCCAGCAGTGGTAGTGGGTACGAGCAGTACTTC
TRBJ1-1	many	-	TRBV10-3	CAINPTGGAFF	TGTGCCATCAATCCGACCGGAGGAGCTTTCTTT
TRBJ2-5	many	-	TRBV5-6	CASSHPPAETQYF	TGTGCCAGCAGCCATCCACCCGCGGAGACCCAGTACTTC
TRBJ1-3	many	-	TRBV7-9	CASSRTDSGNTIYF	TGTGCCAGCAGCCGGACAGACTCTGGAAACACCATATATTTT
TRBJ2-5	many	TRBD2	TRBV12-3/TRBV12-4	CASSLDRGRGAGETQYF	TGTGCCAGCAGTTTAGACCGTGGGCGGGGGGCTGGAGAGACCCAGTACTTC
TRBJ2-7	many	-	TRBV19	CASSIGQGGYEQYF	TGTGCCAGTAGTATCGGGCAGGGGGGGTACGAGCAGTACTTC
TRBJ1-5	many	-	TRBV6-2/TRBV6-3	CASSYVGAGNQPQHF	TGTGCCAGCAGTTACGTCGGGGCGGGCAATCAGCCCCAGCATTTT
TRBJ2-1	many	-	TRBV14	CASSGEYNEQFF	TGTGCCAGCAGCGGGGAGTACAATGAGCAGTTCTTC
TRBJ2-1	-	-	TRBV4-1	CASAGTGGNEQVF	TGCGCCAGTGCAGGGACGGGGGGCAATGAGCAGGTCTTC
TRBJ1-3	many	-	TRBV18	CASSPRKDSGNTIYF	TGTGCCAGCTCACCCCGGAAGGACTCTGGAAACACCATATATTTT
TRBJ1-1	once	-	TRBV7-3	CASSLWGDTEAFF	TGTGCCAGCAGCTTGTGGGGAGACACTGAAGCTTTCTTT
TRBJ1-1	many	-	TRBV13	CASSSDTQGHTEAFF	TGTGCCAGCAGCTCCGACACCCAGGGACACACTGAAGCTTTCTTT
TRBJ1-2	many	-	TRBV30	CAWSVRGREDGYTF	TGTGCCTGGAGTGTACGGGGCAGGGAGGATGGCTACACCTTC
TRBJ2-7	many	-	TRBV6-6	CASSLGKHYEQYF	TGTGCCAGCAGCCTGGGGAAACACTACGAGCAGTACTTC
TRBJ2-7	many	-	TRBV15	CATSKDPSTYEQYF	TGTGCCACCAGCAAAGATCCGAGTACCTACGAGCAGTACTTC
TRBJ1-5	once	TRBD1	TRBV4-3	CASSRDWTGGLGSNQPQRF	TGCGCCAGCAGCCGAGATTGGACAGGGGGCCTTGGGAGCAATCAGCCCCAGCGTTTT
TRBJ2-7	many	-	TRBV6-5	CASSYATGEQYF	TGTGCCAGCAGTTACGCGACGGGGGAGCAGTACTTC
TRBJ2-1	-	-	TRBV29-1	CSVEGLVNNEQSF	TGCAGCGTTGAGGGCCTAGTTAACAATGAGCAGTCCTTC
TRBJ1-1	many	TRBD1	TRBV6-5	CASSPGQMNTEAFF	TGTGCCAGCAGCCCGGGACAGATGAACACTGAAGCTTTCTTT
TRBJ2-3	many	TRBD2	TRBV4-3	CASSHGLATDTQYF	TGCGCCAGCAGCCATGGACTAGCCACAGATACGCAGTATTTT
TRBJ2-3	many	-	TRBV27	CASTDPGGTDTQYF	TGTGCCAGCACCGACCCAGGCGGAACAGATACGCAGTATTTT
TRBJ1-1	many	-	TRBV4-1	CASSLGPNLNTEAFF	TGCGCCAGCAGCCTAGGTCCTAACCTGAACACTGAAGCTTTCTTT
TRBJ2-3	many	TRBD2	TRBV11-2	CASSWWTSGVTDTQYF	TGTGCCAGCAGCTGGTGGACTAGCGGGGTAACAGATACGCAGTATTTT
TRBJ2-3	many	-	TRBV9	CASSVWGRAADTQYF	TGTGCCAGCAGCGTATGGGGCAGGGCGGCAGATACGCAGTATTTT
TRBJ2-3	once	-	TRBV7-9	CASSYDRSTDTQCF	TGCGCCAGCAGTTATGACAGGAGCACAGATACGCAGTGTTTT
TRBJ2-3	many	TRBD2	TRBV6-5	CASSYAPSGGQDTQYF	TGTGCCAGCAGTTATGCGCCTAGCGGGGGTCAGGATACGCAGTATTTT
TRBJ2-3	many	TRBD2	TRBV4-1	CASSPPGSGITDTQYF	TGCGCCAGCAGCCCGCCAGGGAGCGGGATAACAGATACGCAGTATTTT
TRBJ2-3	-	-	TRBV9	CASGEGGGTDPSDTQYF	TGTGCCAGCGGCGAGGGGGGGGGGACTGACCCCTCAGATACGCAGTATTTT
TRBJ2-7	many	TRBD2	TRBV5-6	CASSFPPGGYEQYF	TGTGCCAGCAGCTTTCCTCCGGGAGGGTACGAGCAGTACTTC
TRBJ2-3	many	-	TRBV6-5	CASSYSTISTDTQYF	TGTGCCAGCAGTTACTCCACAATCAGCACAGATACGCAGTATTTT
TRBJ1-1	many	-	TRBV29-1	CSVEANHEAFF	TGCAGCGTTGAAGCAAACCATGAAGCTTTCTTT
TRBJ2-3	many	-	TRBV2	CGHSKAGRNTDTQYF	TGTGGACATTCTAAGGCGGGTCGGAACACAGATACGCAGTATTTT
TRBJ1-1	many	-	TRBV28	CASRGSGLTEAFF	TGTGCCAGCCGGGGATCCGGGTTGACTGAAGCTTTCTTT
TRBJ1-5	many	-	TRBV12-3/TRBV12-4	CASSKTHQQPQHF	TGTGCCAGCAGCAAGACCCACCAGCAGCCCCAGCATTTT
TRBJ2-5	many	-	TRBV29-1	CSVEEGQETQYF	TGCAGCGTTGAGGAGGGGCAAGAGACCCAGTACTTC
TRBJ1-2	many	-	TRBV18	CASSETSGDGYTF	TGTGCCAGCTCCGAAACTTCCGGGGATGGCTACACCTTC
TRBJ1-5	many	-	TRBV4-1	CASSQAWGNQPQHF	TGCGCCAGCAGCCAAGCATGGGGCAATCAGCCCCAGCATTTT
TRBJ1-2	-	-	TRBV28	CASSGASLLIYGYTF	TGTGCCAGCAGTGGTGCCTCCCTTCTAATCTATGGCTACACCTTC
TRBJ2-3	many	-	TRBV5-5	CASSSLVFASTDTQYF	TGTGCCAGCAGCTCCCTTGTTTTTGCTAGCACAGATACGCAGTATTTT
TRBJ1-3	many	TRBD1	TRBV12-3/TRBV12-4	CASSPQGAAGNTIYF	TGTGCCAGCAGTCCACAGGGGGCAGCTGGAAACACCATATATTTT
TRBJ2-3	many	-	TRBV9	CASSVEGGVATDTQYF	TGTGCCAGCAGCGTAGAGGGCGGAGTAGCCACAGATACGCAGTATTTT
TRBJ2-1	many	-	TRBV19	CASNNGGNEQFF	TGTGCCAGTAACAACGGAGGGAATGAGCAGTTCTTC
TRBJ1-1	-	-	TRBV5-6	CASSFGAGTEAFF	TGTGCCAGCAGCTTCGGAGCGGGCACTGAAGCTTTCTTT
TRBJ2-5	once	TRBD1	TRBV4-1	CASSSHRQGQKTRYF	TGCGCCAGCAGCTCCCACCGACAGGGGCAAAAGACCCGGTACTTC
TRBJ1-1	-	-	TRBV7-9	CASSLPVNEAFF	TGTGCCAGCAGCTTACCGGTGAACGAAGCTTTCTTT
TRBJ2-3	many	TRBD1	TRBV6-6	CASSYTGTAASTDTQYF	TGTGCCAGCAGTTACACCGGGACAGCAGCTAGCACAGATACGCAGTATTTT
TRBJ1-1	many	-	TRBV6-5	CASSYSGGTEAFF	TGTGCCAGCAGTTACTCAGGAGGCACTGAAGCTTTCTTT
TRBJ2-2	many	-	TRBV4-3	CASSQDDRGAGTGELFF	TGCGCCAGCAGCCAAGACGATCGGGGCGCGGGCACCGGGGAGCTGTTTTTT
TRBJ2-5	many	TRBD2	TRBV12-3/TRBV12-4	CASTLGLTKETQYF	TGTGCCAGCACCCTGGGACTAACTAAAGAGACCCAGTACTTC
TRBJ2-6	many	-	TRBV27	CASSLTADSTSGANVLTF	TGTGCCAGCAGTTTGACGGCAGACAGTACCTCTGGGGCCAACGTCCTGACTTTC
TRBJ1-5	many	TRBD1	TRBV2	CASSELSGDRVGQPQHF	TGTGCCAGCAGTGAATTGTCTGGGGACAGGGTTGGTCAGCCCCAGCATTTT
TRBJ1-1	many	-	TRBV30	CAWSYSLVNTEAFF	TGTGCCTGGAGTTACTCCTTAGTGAACACTGAAGCTTTCTTT
TRBJ2-5	many	TRBD1	TRBV7-2	CASNSGTGRETQYF	TGTGCCAGCAACTCCGGGACAGGGCGTGAGACCCAGTACTTC
TRBJ2-3	many	-	TRBV29-1	CSVESLEGSSSTDTQYF	TGCAGCGTTGAAAGTCTAGAAGGTAGCAGTAGCACAGATACGCAGTATTTT